The clone carrying this T cell receptor (beta chain) has only a few counts. What it binds is unknown. This sample was taken from a study of T cell repertoires in cytomegalovirus infection. Study at large: Newly reported HLA-C-restricted and thoroughly characterized HLA-B-restricted CMV epitopes were employed.

Using its own MiXCR run on the reads, TCRdb lists one record per CDR3 protein. The table shows approximately 910,000 distinct CDR3 sequences, with around 32% occurring only once. CDR1 MNHNS and CDR2 SASEGT come from the germline V gene. V gave up 7 bases and J gave up 7 bases, with 11 bases separating them. This CDR3 spans 12 amino acids. This specimen consisted of cultured CD8+ T cells from PBMCs, obtained from culture after CMV antigen stimulation. J is TRBJ2-1 and V is TRBV6-1, with D uncertain. The clonotype originates from a human donor in good health (CMV status not recorded). Some clones in this sample may be carry-over from other donors' samples. In DNA form, the CDR3 reads TGTGCCAGCAACTCTGGGATGAATGAGCAGTTCTTC. The encoded protein is CASNSGMNEQFF.